This T cell receptor beta chain was obtained from a study of early T cells in non-severe SARS-CoV-2 infection. Findings of the study overall: A preference for anti-spike CD8 responses marked VDJdb matching, which missed private and CD4 specificities.

This clonotype has a count of ten or more. The target antigen is unknown. Unique molecular identifiers tagged individual cDNA molecules. From the 5' RACE reads, TCRdb called clonotypes with MiXCR, one entry per CDR3 protein. The table lists over 85,000 distinct CDR3 sequences, roughly 12% of them singletons, with 3% to 4.5% in the top ten. This sequence was found in an adult who was a healthcare worker with PCR-confirmed SARS-CoV-2 infection or an uninfected control (not recorded which). The sample consisted of whole blood, taken at baseline.

Here the CDR3 DNA reads TGCGCCAGCAGTCGATTCTTCCCCCGGGGGGCCGGGGAGCTGTTTTTT. Its translation: CASSRFFPRGAGELFF. The V and J genes are TRBV5-1 and TRBJ2-2, with 7 positions matching TRBD2. Looked up from germline, CDR1 is SGHRS and CDR2 is YFSETQ. The CDR3 spans 16 residues. With V trimmed by 5 bases and J by 6 bases, 13 bases remained unmatched.